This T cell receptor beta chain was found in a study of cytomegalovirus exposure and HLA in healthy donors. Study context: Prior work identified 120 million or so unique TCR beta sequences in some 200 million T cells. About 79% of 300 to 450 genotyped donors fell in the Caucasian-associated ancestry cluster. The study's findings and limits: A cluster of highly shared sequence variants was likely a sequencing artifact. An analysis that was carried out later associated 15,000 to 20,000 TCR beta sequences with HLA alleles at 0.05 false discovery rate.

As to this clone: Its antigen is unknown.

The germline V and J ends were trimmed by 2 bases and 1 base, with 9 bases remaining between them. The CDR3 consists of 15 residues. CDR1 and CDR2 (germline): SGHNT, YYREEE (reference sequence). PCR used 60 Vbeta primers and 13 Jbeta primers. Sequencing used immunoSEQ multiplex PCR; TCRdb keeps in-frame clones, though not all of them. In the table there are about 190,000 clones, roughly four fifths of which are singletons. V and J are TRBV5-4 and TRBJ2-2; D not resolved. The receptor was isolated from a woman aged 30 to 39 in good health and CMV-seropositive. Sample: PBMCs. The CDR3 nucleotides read TGTGCCAGCAGCTTTCGAGACAAGAACACCGGGGAGCTGTTTTTT. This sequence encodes CASSFRDKNTGELFF. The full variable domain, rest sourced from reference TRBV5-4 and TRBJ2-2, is ETGVTQSPTHLIKTRGQQVTLRCSSQSGHNTVSWYQQALGQGPQFIFQYYREEENGRGNFPPRFSGLQFPNYSSELNVNALELDDSALYLCASSFRDKNTGELFFGEGSRLTVL.